This is a list of T cell receptor beta chains from one sample in a study of blood T cell repertoires in COVID-19. Repertoires were generated with immunoSEQ multiplex PCR, while TCRdb's copy carries only in-frame clones and drops some. Of hundreds of thousands of clones in the sample, around 87% were seen once. The source material was peripheral blood. These receptors all come from a woman aged 55-69 years with COVID-19, enrolled during active disease. Each CDR3 is given with its conserved first and last residue. A D gene is named only where the DNA matches it firmly. Expanded clones are given a class, and other clones once, few, many or no size at all.

>TRBV6-5|.|15|TRBJ1-5|once
TGTGCCAGCACCCCCGGCAGGGGCCGTAATCAGCCCCAGCATTTT
CASTPGRGRNQPQHF
>TRBV7-2|.|17|TRBJ1-3|.
TGTGCCAGCAGCTTAGGGCTCGGTACTAAGTGGGGAAACACCATATATTTT
CASSLGLGTKWGNTIYF
>TRBV6-4|.|13|TRBJ2-1|.
TGTGCCAGCAGTGACACAGATCACAATGAGCAGTTCTTC
CASSDTDHNEQFF
>TRBV6-2/TRBV6-3|TRBD2|15|TRBJ2-2|.
TGTGCCAGCAGCCCGACTAGCCGGAACACCGGGGAGCTGTTTTTT
CASSPTSRNTGELFF
>TRBV28|TRBD1|13|TRBJ1-1|.
TGTGCCAGCTGGGACAGGGGGCAGGTTGAAGCTTTCTTT
CASWDRGQVEAFF
>TRBV11-3|.|14|TRBJ2-1|.
TGTGCCAGCAGCTCGCGGGTTTCGGGGAATGAGCAGTTCTTC
CASSSRVSGNEQFF
>TRBV5-1|TRBD2|15|TRBJ2-5|.
TGCGCCAGCAGCTTGTCCCCGCTAGCGGGGTTATCCCAGTACTTC
CASSLSPLAGLSQYF
>TRBV5-1|.|15|TRBJ2-2|.
TGCGCCAGCAGCTTGGGGGCAGCACTCACCGGGGAGCTGTTTTTT
CASSLGAALTGELFF
>TRBV19|.|12|TRBJ2-1|.
TGTGCCAGTAGTAAAAGGGGTTATGAGCAGTTCTTC
CASSKRGYEQFF
>TRBV29-1|TRBD1|13|TRBJ2-1|.
TGCAGCGTGGACAGGGTTACGAATAATGAGCAGTTCTTC
CSVDRVTNNEQFF
>TRBV4-1|.|14|TRBJ2-2|once
TGCGCCAGCAGCCCGTCGCGGACAGACGGGGAGCTGTTTTTT
CASSPSRTDGELFF
>TRBV14|.|17|TRBJ1-4|.
TGTGCCAGCAGCCAAGAATCAGGGGCGAAGACTAATGAAAAACTGTTTTTT
CASSQESGAKTNEKLFF
>TRBV7-8|.|14|TRBJ1-3|.
TGTGCCAGCAGCCCCTTTGTCTCTGGAAACACCATATATTTT
CASSPFVSGNTIYF
>TRBV12-5|.|14|TRBJ1-2|.
TGTGCTAGTGGTTTGTCGAACAGGTTTCAGGGCTACACCTTC
CASGLSNRFQGYTF
>TRBV18|TRBD2|16|TRBJ2-3|few
TGTGCCAGCTCACCACCGACCGGCGGGGGGGCAGATACGCAGTATTTT
CASSPPTGGGADTQYF
>TRBV7-8|.|13|TRBJ2-5|.
TGTGCCAGCAGACTAGGGTGGAAAGAGACCCAGTACTTC
CASRLGWKETQYF
>TRBV28|.|16|TRBJ2-7|.
TGTGCCAGCAGTTTAGACAATTTCCGGGACACCTACGAGCAGTACTTC
CASSLDNFRDTYEQYF
>TRBV4-1|.|14|TRBJ1-1|once
TGCGCCAGCAGCCAGGGACTGATGAACACTGAAGCTTTCTTT
CASSQGLMNTEAFF
>TRBV4-2|TRBD2|16|TRBJ2-7|.
TGTGCCAGCAGCCAAGCGGGAGGGGTCCCCATAAGCGAGCAGTACTTC
CASSQAGGVPISEQYF
>TRBV6-5|.|15|TRBJ1-1|.
TGTGCCAGCAGTACCATGGGACAAATGAACACTGAAGCTTTCTTT
CASSTMGQMNTEAFF
>TRBV14|.|14|TRBJ1-2|.
TGTGCCAGCAGCCATACCGGGACACCGCATGGCTACACCTTC
CASSHTGTPHGYTF
>TRBV6-1|TRBD1|14|TRBJ1-2|once
TGTGCCAGCAGTGAGGCAGGGGGGAGGTATGGCTACACCTTC
CASSEAGGRYGYTF
>TRBV4-2|TRBD2|15|TRBJ2-4|.
TGTGCCAGCAGCCAAAAGCGGGATGGCAAAAACATTCAGTACTTC
CASSQKRDGKNIQYF
>TRBV30|TRBD1|14|TRBJ1-3|.
TGTGCCTGGTCCTACAGGGGAGGAGGAAACACCATATATTTT
CAWSYRGGGNTIYF
>TRBV27|.|13|TRBJ1-6|.
TGTGCCAGCAGTCCCGGTTATAATTCACCCCTCCACTTT
CASSPGYNSPLHF
>TRBV5-4|TRBD1|15|TRBJ2-7|.
TGTGCCAGCAGCTTCGGGACAGGGGTCTCCTACGAGCAGTACTTC
CASSFGTGVSYEQYF
>TRBV5-8|TRBD1|14|TRBJ1-2|.
TGTGCCAGCAGCTTCACCGGGACAGGGGCCTTTACGGCCTTC
CASSFTGTGAFTAF
>TRBV29-1|TRBD1|14|TRBJ1-1|.
TGCAGCGTAATGGACAGGGGGCGTGGCACTGAAGCTTTCTTT
CSVMDRGRGTEAFF
>TRBV5-5|.|15|TRBJ1-1|.
TGTGCCAGCAGCGACCAGGAGGTCGTGAACACTGAAGCTTTCTTT
CASSDQEVVNTEAFF
>TRBV27|.|17|TRBJ1-2|.
TGTGCCAGCAGTTTATCGGCAAAGCCGAGGAATAACTATGGCTACACCTTC
CASSLSAKPRNNYGYTF
>TRBV11-2|TRBD1|14|TRBJ2-3|.
TGTGCCAGCAGCTCGGGACAGCCGCCCGATACGCAGTATTTT
CASSSGQPPDTQYF
>TRBV10-3|.|14|TRBJ1-6|few
TGTGCCATCAGTAGCAGGGGCGCAGATTCACCCCTCCACTTT
CAISSRGADSPLHF
>TRBV7-3|.|13|TRBJ1-1|.
TGTGCCAGCAGCTTAAAGAGGGAGACTGAAGCTTTCTTT
CASSLKRETEAFF
>TRBV6-1|TRBD1|13|TRBJ1-5|.
TGTGCCACCGAGACAGGGAGCAATCAGCCCCAGCATTTT
CATETGSNQPQHF
>TRBV5-4|TRBD1|15|TRBJ1-2|few
TGTGCCAGCAGCCGGAACAGGGGGTCCCCCTATGGCTACACCTTC
CASSRNRGSPYGYTF
>TRBV14|TRBD1|14|TRBJ1-2|.
TGTGCCAGCAGCCGGGCCGGGACAGGGTATGGCTACACCTTC
CASSRAGTGYGYTF
>TRBV2|TRBD1|13|TRBJ1-2|.
TGTGCCAGCAGAGGGGGCGCAGACTATGGCTACACCTTC
CASRGGADYGYTF
>TRBV6-2/TRBV6-3|TRBD1|12|TRBJ1-2|.
TGTGCCAGCAGTCAGGACAGGGGTGGCTACACCTTC
CASSQDRGGYTF
>TRBV7-6|.|16|TRBJ2-2|.
TGTGCCAGCAGCGGATCAGGGGTTGTCGACACCGGGGAGCTGTTTTTT
CASSGSGVVDTGELFF
>TRBV19|.|15|TRBJ1-5|few
TGTGCCAGTAGTATAGCGCCGGGTCGCAATCAGCCCCAGCATTTT
CASSIAPGRNQPQHF
>TRBV2|.|14|TRBJ2-3|once
TGTGCCAGCCGCTCTCAATCAGGCACAGATACGCAGTATTTT
CASRSQSGTDTQYF
>TRBV3-1/TRBV3-2|TRBD2|18|TRBJ2-3|.
TGTGCCAGCAGCAATCCGGGACTAGCGGGTTCCTTAGAAGATACGCAGTATTTT
CASSNPGLAGSLEDTQYF
>TRBV2|.|14|TRBJ2-7|few
TGTGCCAGCAGTGAAGCGAGGGAGCTCTACGAGCAGTACTTC
CASSEARELYEQYF
>TRBV19|.|13|TRBJ1-2|.
TGTGCCAGTAGTCCACCGGGTGGATATGGCTACACCTTC
CASSPPGGYGYTF
>TRBV9|TRBD1|15|TRBJ1-6|.
TGTGCCAGCAGCGCCAGAACAGGGGCTAGATCACCCCTCCACTTT
CASSARTGARSPLHF
>TRBV28|.|16|TRBJ1-6|.
TGTGCCACCCAACCCAAAGGACCGGGATCTTATTCACCCCTCCACTTT
CATQPKGPGSYSPLHF